These 14 T cell receptor beta chains were all obtained from the same sample, sequenced in a study of post-analysis software for immune sequencing data. Study-wide findings and caveats: Comparison of patients with controls showed about 5 TRBV segments more frequent in patients, TRBV5-6, TRBV5-1 and TRBV20-1 among them.

cDNA libraries of TCR beta carried unique molecular identifiers. TCRdb reprocessed the PCR reads with MiXCR, giving one entry per CDR3 protein. This table holds about 820,000 distinct CDR3 sequences, approximately 57% found once. The antigens for these receptors are not known. Sequences were obtained from blood. Every receptor here comes from a girl between 5 and 17 years old with multiple sclerosis.

The chain recombines TRBV13 with TRBJ2-4; maybe TRBD2 (6 bases). The length of the CDR3 is 14 residues. Trimming took 5 bases from V and 8 from J, leaving 16 bases between them. In germline, CDR1 is PRHDT, CDR2 FYEKMQ (reference sequence). CDR3: CASSPSQRVDIQYF. As DNA, the CDR3 is TGTGCCAGCAGCCCCAGCCAGCGGGTGGACATTCAGTACTTC.

The table lists this clonotype with a count of one. The CDR3 protein is CASSLVALADYEQYF. The CDR3 DNA sequence: TGTGCCAGCAGCTTAGTAGCGCTAGCGGACTACGAGCAGTACTTC. The chain recombines TRBV7-9 with TRBJ2-5; 7 bases line up with TRBD2. The end of the DNA fits TRBJ2-7 better, so the J call may be wrong. Germline V gene sequence: CDR1 SEHNR, CDR2 FQNEAQ (reference sequence). The CDR3 spans 15 residues.

Regarding this clonotype: Possible read error: a much larger clone is one base away. DNA for the CDR3: TGTGCCAGCAGCTTGCCGACTGATGAAAAACTGTTTTTT. Translation: CASSLPTDEKLFF. J is TRBJ1-4 and V is TRBV5-6; unclear D gene. V was trimmed by 1 base and J by 6 bases, leaving 7 bases between them. CDR1 is SGHDT, CDR2 YYEEEE, per germline. The CDR3 covers 13 residues.

To note about this clonotype: One end of the junction is discordant with germline, which a read error may explain. This chain connects TRBV5-6 to TRBJ2-1, with D uncertain. The germline gives CDR1 SGHDT, CDR2 YYEEEE. The CDR3 consists of 11 residues. This chain's CDR3 is CSSKTYNEQFF. In nucleotides, the CDR3 is TGTTCCAGCAAGACCTACAATGAGCAGTTCTTC.

The chain is built from TRBV12-5 and TRBJ2-7; the D is unclear. With 4 bases removed from V and 8 bases from J, the gap between germline ends came to 12 bases. The germline V gene has CDR1 LGHNT and CDR2 FRNRAP. The CDR3 contains 12 residues. CDR3 loop: CASGSTNYKQYF. In DNA form, the CDR3 reads TGTGCTAGTGGTTCTACTAATTACAAGCAGTACTTC.

The rearrangement links TRBV20-1 to TRBJ2-1, with unresolved D. The CDR3 runs to 11 residues. The V gene lost 6 bases and the J gene lost 8 bases, with 11 bases spanning the gap. The germline V gene encodes CDR1 DFQATT and CDR2 SNEGSKA (reference sequence). Written as DNA, the CDR3 is TGCAGTGCCAAATCCCGGGATGAGCAGTTCTTC. It translates to CSAKSRDEQFF.

This clonotype was detected only a few times. The chain employs TRBV5-1 and TRBJ2-5; no firm D call. Trimming left V 0 bases short and J 4 bases short, with 13 bases between. The CDR3 contains 15 residues. Per the germline V gene, CDR1 is SGHRS and CDR2 is YFSETQ. Written as DNA, the CDR3 is TGCGCCAGCAGCTTGGTTAGCAAAGAGGCAGAGACCCAGTACTTC. Its protein is CASSLVSKEAETQYF.

V gene TRBV19 combines with J gene TRBJ2-3, with 8 positions matching TRBD1. The CDR3 has 15 residues. The V and J ends lost 7 bases and 3 bases, in that order; junction bases with no gene match: 9. Germline V lookup: CDR1 LNHDA, CDR2 SQIVND (reference sequence). The CDR3: CASMHRHRGTDTQYF. The CDR3 nucleotides are TGTGCCAGTATGCACAGGCACAGGGGGACAGATACGCAGTATTTT. Full variable domain (outside the CDR3, taken from reference TRBV19 and TRBJ2-3): DGGITQSPKYLFRKEGQNVTLSCEQNLNHDAMYWYRQDPGQGLRLIYYSQIVNDFQKGDIAEGYSVSREKKESFPLTVTSAQKNPTAFYLCASMHRHRGTDTQYFGPGTRLTVL.

The gene calls are TRBV30 and TRBJ2-7; a weak D match, TRBD1 (6 bases). CDR1 and CDR2 (germline): GTSNPN, SVGIG (reference sequence). V lost 3 bases, J lost 3 bases, and 21 bases lay in between. The CDR3 sequence is 16 residues long. The CDR3 region is CAWSSGRTVRSYEQYF. CDR3 DNA sequence: TGTGCCTGGAGCTCCGGGCGGACAGTTAGAAGCTACGAGCAGTACTTC.

This clonotype came up a few times. V and J are TRBV7-2 and TRBJ1-5; 10 bases fit TRBD1. The CDR3 sequence is 16 residues long. CDR1 and CDR2 from the germline V gene are SGHTA and FQGNSA. V lost 8 bases and J lost 3; bases outside the gene matches: 10. The CDR3 reads CASADTGTGVNQPQHF. CDR3 DNA: TGTGCCAGCGCTGACACCGGGACAGGGGTCAATCAGCCCCAGCATTTT. The full variable domain, in which reference TRBV7-2 and TRBJ1-5 provide the parts outside the CDR3, is GAGVSQSPSNKVTEKGKDVELRCDPISGHTALYWYRQSLGQGLEFLIYFQGNSAPDKSGLPSDRFSAERTGGSVSTLTIQRTQQEDSAVYLCASADTGTGVNQPQHFGDGTRLSIL.

The chain joins TRBV4-1 to TRBJ1-2; no clear D gene. The CDR3 is 15 amino acids. The germline V gene has CDR1 MGHRA and CDR2 YSYEKL. The V gene lost 1 base and the J gene lost 0 bases, with 9 bases spanning the gap. Written as DNA, the CDR3 is TGCGCCAGCAGCCAAGGTCCAGGAACTAACTATGGCTACACCTTC. Translating it yields CASSQGPGTNYGYTF.

This sequence joins TRBV13 and TRBJ2-4, with D possibly matching TRBD1 (5 bases). The J call is doubtful: the DNA matches TRBJ2-7 better. CDR3 length: 14 residues. Germline V CDR1 and CDR2: PRHDT, FYEKMQ (reference sequence). CDR3 protein: CASSTTQGFYEQYF. The CDR3 DNA reads as TGTGCCAGCAGCACCACTCAGGGTTTCTACGAGCAGTACTTC.

This clonotype was observed a handful of times. The chain carries TRBV3-1 and TRBJ1-2, with D possibly TRBD1 on 5 matching bases. V was trimmed by 4 bases and J by 8 bases, leaving 11 bases between them. The germline gives CDR1 LGHDT, CDR2 YNNKEL (reference sequence). CDR3 length: 12 residues. The CDR3 loop reads CASSPKTAGYTF. Here the CDR3 DNA reads TGTGCCAGCAGCCCCAAGACAGCGGGCTACACCTTC.

The genes are TRBV12-3 or TRBV12-4 and TRBJ2-7; 13 nucleotides agree with TRBD2. The CDR3 has 15 amino acids. With 3 bases clipped from V and 6 bases from J, the junction kept 5 bases outside the gene matches. The CDR3 DNA is TGTGCCAGCAGTTTTCTACTAGCGGGAGGGGTCGAGCAGTACTTC. This sequence encodes CASSFLLAGGVEQYF.